This T cell receptor (beta chain) derives from a study of a mutant IDH1 vaccine in newly diagnosed glioma. Overall study: Across weeks 1, 3, 5, 7, 11, 15, 19 and 23, patients received a vaccination each time, eight in all.

CDR1 is SGHNT and CDR2 is YYREEE in the germline V gene (reference sequence). Trimming stripped 4 bases from V and 4 bases from J, with 12 bases between. This CDR3 is built from 13 residues. Notes on this clone: Its antigen is not identified.

Study conclusions and caveats: It seemed that pseudoprogression was not linked to changes in the top peripheral T cell clonotypes.

Profiled with immunoSEQ multiplex PCR; TCRdb holds only in-frame clones, not every one. The top ten clones hold around 3% of a sample with about 28,000 clones, about nine tenths of them seen once. Sample time point: week 5, during vaccination. Every single dose of the vaccine, 300 ug of mutant IDH1 20-mer peptide, came with topical imiquimod. The chain combines TRBV5-4 with TRBJ2-7; no definite D call. Sequencing used peripheral blood mononuclear cells (PBMCs), obtained from a glioma patient whose treatment included an IDH1 peptide vaccine. This receptor was taken from a woman between 35 and 50 years old with glioma. Some clones in this sample may be carry-over from other donors' samples. DNA of the CDR3: TGTGCCAGCAGCCCCCGGACGGATTACGAGCAGTACTTC. It translates to CASSPRTDYEQYF.